These T cell receptor beta chains were read from a single sample in a study of blood T cell repertoires in COVID-19. Clones were sequenced by immunoSEQ multiplex PCR, and TCRdb holds only the in-frame ones, with some missing. The sample includes around 300,000 clones, about 85% seen only once; the top ten take around 3.9%. The source material was peripheral blood. These receptors were obtained from a woman in her forties or fifties with active or convalescent COVID-19. The CDR3 runs from the conserved cysteine through the conserved F or W. D genes are given only for firm matches. Clone size is stated in some rows and not others, as once, few, many or a class when expanded.

clone size: -; V gene: TRBV5-1; J gene: TRBJ1-5; D gene: -; CDR3 protein: CASSLTAGGNQPQHF; CDR3 DNA: TGCGCCAGCAGCTTGACGGCAGGGGGCAATCAGCCCCAGCATTTT
clone size: -; V gene: TRBV6-6; J gene: TRBJ1-5; D gene: -; CDR3 protein: CASSSPTPDNQPQHF; CDR3 DNA: TGTGCCAGCAGTTCGCCGACTCCCGACAATCAGCCCCAGCATTTT
clone size: -; V gene: TRBV7-2; J gene: TRBJ1-1; D gene: -; CDR3 protein: CASSPQGSEAFF; CDR3 DNA: TGTGCCAGCAGCCCACAGGGTTCTGAAGCTTTCTTT
clone size: once; V gene: TRBV3-1/TRBV3-2; J gene: TRBJ2-7; D gene: -; CDR3 protein: CASSHGSYEQYF; CDR3 DNA: TGTGCCAGCAGCCACGGGAGCTACGAGCAGTACTTC
clone size: -; V gene: TRBV19; J gene: TRBJ1-2; D gene: TRBD1; CDR3 protein: CASRGWDSIDLYGYTF; CDR3 DNA: TGTGCCAGTAGGGGCTGGGACAGCATCGACCTCTATGGCTACACCTTC
clone size: -; V gene: TRBV19; J gene: TRBJ2-6; D gene: -; CDR3 protein: CASSIQAISGANVLTF; CDR3 DNA: TGTGCCAGTAGTATTCAAGCCATCTCTGGGGCCAACGTCCTGACTTTC
clone size: -; V gene: TRBV10-3; J gene: TRBJ1-1; D gene: -; CDR3 protein: CAISDPGDTEAFF; CDR3 DNA: TGTGCCATCAGTGACCCCGGGGACACTGAAGCTTTCTTT
clone size: -; V gene: TRBV20-1; J gene: TRBJ2-7; D gene: -; CDR3 protein: CSASLDRPSSYEQYF; CDR3 DNA: TGCAGTGCTAGTCTTGACAGGCCGAGCTCCTACGAGCAGTACTTC
clone size: once; V gene: TRBV18; J gene: TRBJ2-7; D gene: TRBD1; CDR3 protein: CASSLSSGTGGYEQYF; CDR3 DNA: TGTGCCAGCTCACTTAGTTCTGGGACAGGGGGGTACGAGCAGTACTTC
clone size: -; V gene: TRBV2; J gene: TRBJ2-5; D gene: -; CDR3 protein: CASTYQGYGGETQYF; CDR3 DNA: TGTGCCAGCACCTACCAGGGCTACGGCGGAGAGACCCAGTACTTC
clone size: -; V gene: TRBV6-1; J gene: TRBJ2-7; D gene: TRBD2; CDR3 protein: CASSEFSGRAAYEQYF; CDR3 DNA: TGTGCCAGCAGTGAATTTAGCGGGAGGGCCGCCTACGAGCAGTACTTC
clone size: -; V gene: TRBV19; J gene: TRBJ2-2; D gene: -; CDR3 protein: CASSPLNTGELFF; CDR3 DNA: TGTGCCAGTAGTCCCCTTAACACCGGGGAGCTGTTTTTT
clone size: -; V gene: TRBV19; J gene: TRBJ2-5; D gene: TRBD2; CDR3 protein: CASSARLAGVETQYF; CDR3 DNA: TGTGCCAGTAGTGCGAGACTAGCGGGAGTTGAGACCCAGTACTTC
clone size: -; V gene: TRBV10-3; J gene: TRBJ2-1; D gene: -; CDR3 protein: CAISGMAGLPYNEQFF; CDR3 DNA: TGTGCCATCAGTGGAATGGCGGGACTGCCCTACAATGAGCAGTTCTTC
clone size: -; V gene: TRBV28; J gene: TRBJ2-1; D gene: -; CDR3 protein: CATQLPPHSYNEQFF; CDR3 DNA: TGTGCCACCCAACTACCCCCCCACTCCTACAATGAGCAGTTCTTC
clone size: -; V gene: TRBV5-1; J gene: TRBJ1-6; D gene: -; CDR3 protein: CASSPEANSPLHF; CDR3 DNA: TGCGCCAGCAGCCCGGAGGCCAATTCACCCCTCCACTTT
clone size: -; V gene: TRBV10-3; J gene: TRBJ1-1; D gene: -; CDR3 protein: CATKRLNTEAFF; CDR3 DNA: TGTGCCACTAAGCGTTTGAACACTGAAGCTTTCTTT
clone size: -; V gene: TRBV9; J gene: TRBJ2-7; D gene: TRBD2; CDR3 protein: CASSESGRAYEQYF; CDR3 DNA: TGTGCCAGCAGCGAAAGCGGGAGGGCTTACGAGCAGTACTTC
clone size: -; V gene: TRBV5-5; J gene: TRBJ1-5; D gene: -; CDR3 protein: CASSLALWGGRNQPQHF; CDR3 DNA: TGTGCCAGCAGCTTGGCCCTATGGGGGGGTAGGAATCAGCCCCAGCATTTT
clone size: -; V gene: TRBV5-6; J gene: TRBJ2-3; D gene: -; CDR3 protein: CASSFMGPSTDTQYF; CDR3 DNA: TGTGCCAGCAGCTTTATGGGGCCCAGCACAGATACGCAGTATTTT
clone size: -; V gene: TRBV28; J gene: TRBJ1-2; D gene: TRBD1; CDR3 protein: CASSGTVTGYTF; CDR3 DNA: TGTGCCAGCAGTGGGACAGTAACAGGCTACACCTTC
clone size: -; V gene: TRBV21-1; J gene: TRBJ1-3; D gene: -; CDR3 protein: CASSRSDRAKASGLGNTIYF; CDR3 DNA: TGTGCCAGCAGCAGATCGGACAGGGCTAAGGCGTCAGGTCTGGGAAACACCATATATTTT
clone size: once; V gene: TRBV23-1; J gene: TRBJ1-5; D gene: TRBD1; CDR3 protein: CASSHPRTGGRNQPQHF; CDR3 DNA: TGCGCCAGCAGTCACCCCCGGACAGGGGGACGCAATCAGCCCCAGCATTTT
clone size: -; V gene: TRBV11-3; J gene: TRBJ1-1; D gene: TRBD1; CDR3 protein: CASSPGPGQPNTEAFF; CDR3 DNA: TGTGCCAGCAGCCCAGGACCGGGACAGCCGAACACTGAAGCTTTCTTT
clone size: once; V gene: TRBV11-2; J gene: TRBJ2-5; D gene: -; CDR3 protein: CASSQWGGNSDTQYF; CDR3 DNA: TGTGCCAGCAGCCAGTGGGGGGGCAACTCAGATACCCAGTACTTC
clone size: -; V gene: TRBV28; J gene: TRBJ1-1; D gene: -; CDR3 protein: CASTAFSLMNTEAFF; CDR3 DNA: TGTGCCAGCACCGCGTTCTCACTGATGAACACTGAAGCTTTCTTT
clone size: -; V gene: TRBV18; J gene: TRBJ1-5; D gene: -; CDR3 protein: CASSRTVASNQPQHF; CDR3 DNA: TGTGCCAGCTCACGGACAGTTGCTAGCAATCAGCCCCAGCATTTT
clone size: -; V gene: TRBV27; J gene: TRBJ2-1; D gene: -; CDR3 protein: CASSPSAGWGQFF; CDR3 DNA: TGTGCCAGCAGTCCCTCCGCGGGGTGGGGGCAGTTCTTC
clone size: -; V gene: TRBV9; J gene: TRBJ2-1; D gene: -; CDR3 protein: CASSEGAWYEQFF; CDR3 DNA: TGTGCCAGCAGCGAAGGGGCCTGGTATGAGCAGTTCTTC
clone size: once; V gene: TRBV2; J gene: TRBJ2-1; D gene: TRBD2; CDR3 protein: CASSERASGIHEQFF; CDR3 DNA: TGTGCCAGCAGTGAAAGAGCTAGCGGGATACATGAGCAGTTCTTC
clone size: -; V gene: TRBV29-1; J gene: TRBJ1-1; D gene: TRBD1; CDR3 protein: CSGQGAFMRTEAFF; CDR3 DNA: TGCAGCGGTCAGGGGGCCTTTATGCGGACTGAAGCTTTCTTT
clone size: -; V gene: TRBV5-1; J gene: TRBJ2-1; D gene: TRBD2; CDR3 protein: CASGRSGTSGRVHNEQFF; CDR3 DNA: TGCGCCAGCGGACGCTCCGGGACTAGCGGGAGGGTCCACAATGAGCAGTTCTTC
clone size: -; V gene: TRBV19; J gene: TRBJ2-5; D gene: TRBD1; CDR3 protein: CAMRPRQGMVQETQYF; CDR3 DNA: TGTGCCATGAGGCCAAGACAGGGGATGGTCCAAGAGACCCAGTACTTC
clone size: -; V gene: TRBV5-1; J gene: TRBJ2-2; D gene: -; CDR3 protein: CASSPGQTLYTGELFF; CDR3 DNA: TGCGCCAGCAGTCCCGGACAGACCCTGTACACCGGGGAGCTGTTTTTT
clone size: -; V gene: TRBV7-9; J gene: TRBJ2-3; D gene: -; CDR3 protein: CASRSTDTQYF; CDR3 DNA: TGTGCCAGCAGGTCGACAGATACGCAGTATTTT
clone size: -; V gene: TRBV28; J gene: TRBJ2-2; D gene: -; CDR3 protein: CASSIGGGELFF; CDR3 DNA: TGTGCCAGTTCGATCGGGGGCGGGGAGCTGTTTTTT
clone size: -; V gene: TRBV15; J gene: TRBJ2-1; D gene: -; CDR3 protein: CATSIQPGNEQFF; CDR3 DNA: TGTGCCACCAGCATTCAACCAGGGAATGAGCAGTTCTTC
clone size: -; V gene: TRBV2; J gene: TRBJ2-6; D gene: -; CDR3 protein: CASSEAVGAGANVLTF; CDR3 DNA: TGTGCCAGCAGTGAAGCCGTGGGGGCCGGGGCCAACGTCCTGACTTTC
clone size: -; V gene: TRBV5-1; J gene: TRBJ1-2; D gene: TRBD1; CDR3 protein: CASSLPGTESYGYTF; CDR3 DNA: TGCGCCAGCAGCTTGCCAGGGACAGAAAGTTATGGCTACACCTTC
clone size: -; V gene: TRBV27; J gene: TRBJ2-7; D gene: TRBD2; CDR3 protein: CASSLFGGGSYEQYF; CDR3 DNA: TGTGCCAGCAGTTTATTTGGCGGGGGCTCCTACGAGCAGTACTTC
clone size: -; V gene: TRBV9; J gene: TRBJ2-7; D gene: TRBD1; CDR3 protein: CASSVDGTGSFFGQYF; CDR3 DNA: TGTGCCAGCAGCGTAGATGGGACAGGGTCCTTTTTTGGGCAGTACTTC
clone size: -; V gene: TRBV2; J gene: TRBJ1-5; D gene: -; CDR3 protein: CASRDSVNQPQHF; CDR3 DNA: TGTGCCAGCAGGGACAGCGTTAATCAGCCCCAGCATTTT
clone size: -; V gene: TRBV7-2; J gene: TRBJ1-2; D gene: -; CDR3 protein: CASSLALRPLGGYTF; CDR3 DNA: TGTGCCAGCAGCTTAGCGTTGCGGCCCCTAGGTGGCTACACCTTC
clone size: -; V gene: TRBV19; J gene: TRBJ2-1; D gene: -; CDR3 protein: CASSWAGNPIDEQFF; CDR3 DNA: TGTGCCAGTAGTTGGGCAGGGAACCCTATCGATGAGCAGTTCTTC
clone size: -; V gene: TRBV27; J gene: TRBJ2-7; D gene: -; CDR3 protein: CASTPAGSGGYEQYF; CDR3 DNA: TGTGCCAGCACCCCTGCGGGATCAGGAGGCTACGAGCAGTACTTC
clone size: -; V gene: TRBV7-2; J gene: TRBJ1-1; D gene: -; CDR3 protein: CASSRVPNTEAFF; CDR3 DNA: TGTGCCAGCAGCCGTGTCCCGAACACTGAAGCTTTCTTT
clone size: few; V gene: TRBV6-5; J gene: TRBJ1-1; D gene: -; CDR3 protein: CASSPGGIGNTEAFF; CDR3 DNA: TGTGCCAGCAGCCCGGGAGGTATTGGGAACACTGAAGCTTTCTTT
clone size: -; V gene: TRBV6-5; J gene: TRBJ2-7; D gene: -; CDR3 protein: CASSWGRWNEQYF; CDR3 DNA: TGTGCCAGCAGTTGGGGGCGCTGGAACGAGCAGTACTTC
clone size: -; V gene: TRBV28; J gene: TRBJ1-1; D gene: -; CDR3 protein: CASKRRTALTEAFF; CDR3 DNA: TGTGCCAGCAAAAGGAGGACCGCGCTCACTGAAGCTTTCTTT
clone size: -; V gene: TRBV10-3; J gene: TRBJ1-1; D gene: -; CDR3 protein: CATRVQSFEAFF; CDR3 DNA: TGTGCCACCAGGGTACAGTCCTTTGAAGCTTTCTTT
clone size: once; V gene: TRBV7-8; J gene: TRBJ1-4; D gene: -; CDR3 protein: CASSLAPGKEKLFF; CDR3 DNA: TGTGCCAGCAGCTTAGCGCCGGGGAAGGAAAAACTGTTTTTT
clone size: -; V gene: TRBV2; J gene: TRBJ1-2; D gene: -; CDR3 protein: CASRDTRDYGYTF; CDR3 DNA: TGTGCCAGCAGAGATACGAGGGACTATGGCTACACCTTC
clone size: -; V gene: TRBV12-3/TRBV12-4; J gene: TRBJ1-1; D gene: -; CDR3 protein: CASSDRYTEAFF; CDR3 DNA: TGTGCCAGCAGTGACAGGTACACTGAAGCTTTCTTT
clone size: -; V gene: TRBV6-5; J gene: TRBJ2-3; D gene: -; CDR3 protein: CAHSSRSTDTQYF; CDR3 DNA: TGTGCCCATTCCTCCAGAAGCACAGATACGCAGTATTTT
clone size: once; V gene: TRBV5-1; J gene: TRBJ2-2; D gene: -; CDR3 protein: CASSSGVHTGELFF; CDR3 DNA: TGCGCCAGCAGCTCAGGGGTGCACACCGGGGAGCTGTTTTTT
clone size: -; V gene: TRBV5-1; J gene: TRBJ1-2; D gene: TRBD1; CDR3 protein: CASSLGGQGIVDGYTF; CDR3 DNA: TGCGCCAGCAGCTTGGGTGGACAGGGGATTGTGGATGGCTACACCTTC
clone size: -; V gene: TRBV3-1/TRBV3-2; J gene: TRBJ2-7; D gene: -; CDR3 protein: CASSQGVRGGYEQYF; CDR3 DNA: TGTGCCAGCAGCCAAGGGGTCAGGGGTGGGTACGAGCAGTACTTC
clone size: -; V gene: TRBV27; J gene: TRBJ2-7; D gene: -; CDR3 protein: CASSHGTGGHEQYF; CDR3 DNA: TGTGCCAGCAGTCATGGGACGGGGGGCCACGAGCAGTACTTC